These T cell receptor beta chains were read from a single sample in a study of cytomegalovirus exposure and HLA in healthy donors. TCRdb keeps only in-frame clones here, not all; method: immunoSEQ multiplex PCR. This sample has some 150,000 clones, with 75% to 85% found just once. Sequences were obtained from PBMCs. Source of these receptors: a woman aged 50 to 60 in good health and CMV-seronegative. Each CDR3 is given with its conserved first and last residue. D genes are given only for firm matches. For some rows the clone size is stated as once, few or many, or as a class when expanded; others skip it.

V gene	clone size	J gene	D gene	CDR3 DNA	CDR3 protein
TRBV5-6	NA	TRBJ2-2	TRBD1	TGTGCCAGCAGCCCGGGGACAGGCCGATCTACCGGGGAGCTGTTTTTT	CASSPGTGRSTGELFF
TRBV6-5	NA	TRBJ2-5	TRBD1	TGTGCCAGCAGTTACTCCGGGACAGGGGTCGTAGGGACCCAGTACTTC	CASSYSGTGVVGTQYF
TRBV27	NA	TRBJ2-1	TRBD1	TGTGCCAGCAGTTTTGCAGGGGGCAATGAGCAGTTCTTC	CASSFAGGNEQFF
TRBV9	NA	TRBJ1-1	TRBD1	TGTGCCAGCAGCGGGCGGGACAGGGGGCGCGGCGCTTTCTTT	CASSGRDRGRGAFF
TRBV7-9	NA	TRBJ1-1	NA	TGTGCCAGCAGCTTAAACAGAGACAACGCTGAAGCTTTCTTT	CASSLNRDNAEAFF
TRBV19	many	TRBJ2-3	NA	TGTGCCAGTAGTATGGGCCGGCAAATCACAGATACGCAGTATTTT	CASSMGRQITDTQYF
TRBV19	NA	TRBJ1-1	TRBD1	TGTGCCAGTAGTATGTGGGACAGGGGGACTGAAGCTTTCTTT	CASSMWDRGTEAFF
TRBV10-3	NA	TRBJ2-3	NA	TGTGCCATCAGTGACAGGGGGGCGCACACAGATACGCAGTATTTT	CAISDRGAHTDTQYF
TRBV16	few	TRBJ1-1	TRBD1	TGTGCCAGCAGCCAATCGGTCTTCTCGGGACAGGGGATAAATGAAGCTTTCTTT	CASSQSVFSGQGINEAFF
TRBV13	NA	TRBJ1-1	NA	TGTGCCAGCAGCATACAGGTAGAAGCTTTCTTT	CASSIQVEAFF
TRBV19	NA	TRBJ1-4	TRBD1	TGTGCCAGTAGCGGGGACAGGGCAACTAATGAAAAACTGTTTTTT	CASSGDRATNEKLFF